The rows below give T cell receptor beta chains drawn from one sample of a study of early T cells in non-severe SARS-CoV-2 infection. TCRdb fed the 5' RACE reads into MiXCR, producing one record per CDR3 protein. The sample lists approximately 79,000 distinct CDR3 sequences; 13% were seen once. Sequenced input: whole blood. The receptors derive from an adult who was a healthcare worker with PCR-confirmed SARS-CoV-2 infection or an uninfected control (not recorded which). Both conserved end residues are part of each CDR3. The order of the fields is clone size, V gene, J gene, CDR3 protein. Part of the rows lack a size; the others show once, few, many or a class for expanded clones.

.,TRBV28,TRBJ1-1,CASSGTASMNTEAFF
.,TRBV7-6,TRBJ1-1,CASSLQQPGEAFF
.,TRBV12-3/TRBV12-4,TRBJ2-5,CASRKRGGSETQYF
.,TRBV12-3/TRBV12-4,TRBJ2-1,CASSFRDEQFF
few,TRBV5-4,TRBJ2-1,CASSADRAGDNEQFF
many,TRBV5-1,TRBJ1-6,CASRQSSYNSPLHF
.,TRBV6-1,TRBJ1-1,CASSSRPGPEAFF
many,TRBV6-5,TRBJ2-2,CASSRQGRGTGELFF
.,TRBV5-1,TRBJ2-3,CASSGGGRTDTQYF
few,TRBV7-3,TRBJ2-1,CASSLGEGAYNEQFF
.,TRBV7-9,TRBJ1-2,CASTLTADYGYTF
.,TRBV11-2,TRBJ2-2,CASSSWTDVNTGELFF
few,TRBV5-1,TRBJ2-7,CASTAGTAAYEQYF
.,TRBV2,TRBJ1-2,CASGQGRNYDTF
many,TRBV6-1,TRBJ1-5,CASSEDGNQPQHF
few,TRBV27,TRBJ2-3,CASSLSFEQSTDTQYF
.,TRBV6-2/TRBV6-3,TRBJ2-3,CASSYRRDTQYF
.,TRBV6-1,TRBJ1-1,CASSLQLEAFF